This paragraph covers one TCR beta chain sequence. Its specificity is unknown. A library made for alpha chains picked up this beta chain off target, so its size means little. As to time point: sample taken at primary tumor resection. In each case, whole RNA from tumor, nontumor lung or frozen PBMC was sequenced unsorted. These data originate in a study of spatial heterogeneity in lung cancer. Study background: In tumor regions, TCR transcript counts tracked strongly with a T cell module score from matched bulk RNA-seq. Overall study results and limits: Mutation tallies in tumors tracked expanded intratumoral alpha and beta TCR counts.

Unmatched junction bases numbered 7, after V lost 1 base and J lost 8 bases. The CDR3 totals 14 residues. Germline V lookup: CDR1 MGHDK, CDR2 SYGVNS. Every TCR cDNA molecule carried a tag that served as a unique molecular identifier. TCRdb re-called the 5' RACE reads through MiXCR, storing one row per CDR3 protein. The repertoire consists of 11,000 to 15,000 distinct CDR3 sequences, with 4.7% occurring once and the leading ten covering 15% to 20%. The sequencing here drew on lung tumor tissue, taken at surgery. The chain recombines TRBV25-1 with TRBJ1-2; 7 bases align to TRBD1. The sequence was obtained from a female donor with early-stage non-small cell lung cancer. The CDR3 reads CASSESPGGKGYTF. The CDR3 DNA reads TGTGCCAGCAGTGAATCCCCAGGGGGAAAAGGCTACACCTTC.